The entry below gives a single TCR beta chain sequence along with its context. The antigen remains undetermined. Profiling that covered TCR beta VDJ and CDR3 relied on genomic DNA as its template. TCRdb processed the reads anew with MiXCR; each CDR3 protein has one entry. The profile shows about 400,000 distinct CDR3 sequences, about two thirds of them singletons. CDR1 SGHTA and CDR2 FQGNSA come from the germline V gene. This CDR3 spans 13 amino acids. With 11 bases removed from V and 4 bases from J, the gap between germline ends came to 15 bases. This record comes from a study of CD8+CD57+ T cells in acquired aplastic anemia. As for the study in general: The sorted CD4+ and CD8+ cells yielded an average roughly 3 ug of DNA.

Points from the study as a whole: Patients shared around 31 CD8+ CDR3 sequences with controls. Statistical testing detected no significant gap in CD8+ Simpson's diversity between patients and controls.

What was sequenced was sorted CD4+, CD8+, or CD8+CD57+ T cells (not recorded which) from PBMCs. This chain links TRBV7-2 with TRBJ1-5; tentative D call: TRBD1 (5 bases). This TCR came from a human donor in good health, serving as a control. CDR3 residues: CASREGSNQPQHF. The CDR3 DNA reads TGTGCCTCGCGAGAGGGGTCTAATCAGCCCCAGCATTTT.